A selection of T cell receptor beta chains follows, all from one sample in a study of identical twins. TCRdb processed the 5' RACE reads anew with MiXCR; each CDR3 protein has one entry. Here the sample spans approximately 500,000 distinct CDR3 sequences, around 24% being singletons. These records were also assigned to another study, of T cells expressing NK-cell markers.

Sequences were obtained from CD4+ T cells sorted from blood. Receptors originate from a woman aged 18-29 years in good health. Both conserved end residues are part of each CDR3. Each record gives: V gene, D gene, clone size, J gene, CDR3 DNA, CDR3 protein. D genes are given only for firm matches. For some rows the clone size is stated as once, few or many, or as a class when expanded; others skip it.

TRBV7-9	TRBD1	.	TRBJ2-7	TGTGCCAGCAGGGACAGGGCTTCCTACGAGCAGTACTTC	CASRDRASYEQYF
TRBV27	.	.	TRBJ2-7	TGTGCCAGCACCCCAGAGATGTCAACGGGAGAGCAGTACTTC	CASTPEMSTGEQYF
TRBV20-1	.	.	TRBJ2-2	TGCAGTGCTAGAGGGTCTGAGGGAGTGAGAGGCGGGGAGCTGTTTTTT	CSARGSEGVRGGELFF
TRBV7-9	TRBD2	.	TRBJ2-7	TGTGCCAGCAGCTCGAGGGGGACTAGCGGGTGGGAGCAGTACTTC	CASSSRGTSGWEQYF
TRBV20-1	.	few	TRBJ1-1	TGCAGTGCTAGAGATATCCAGTTCACTGAAGCTTTCTTT	CSARDIQFTEAFF
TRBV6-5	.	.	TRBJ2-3	TGTGCCAGCAGTTACTTCACCTTGGGCGGGGTCGGGGATACGCAGTATTTT	CASSYFTLGGVGDTQYF
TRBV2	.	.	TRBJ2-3	TGTGCCAGCAGTGATGGACGCCCCGTAGGCCCAGATACGCAGTATTTT	CASSDGRPVGPDTQYF
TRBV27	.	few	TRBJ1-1	TGTGCCAGCACCATTTTGGGGTCAGGGAACACTGAAGCTTTCTTT	CASTILGSGNTEAFF
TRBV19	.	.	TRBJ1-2	TGTGCCAGTAGTATCAGGAGACTATATGGCTACACCTTC	CASSIRRLYGYTF
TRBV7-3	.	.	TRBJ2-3	TGTGCCAGCAGCGTGACTCGCACAGATACGCAGTATTTT	CASSVTRTDTQYF
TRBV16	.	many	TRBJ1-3	TGTGCCAGCAGCCCAATTGGCAGCGGAAACACCATATATTTT	CASSPIGSGNTIYF
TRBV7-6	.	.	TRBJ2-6	TGTGCCAGCAGCTTACAGGGAACTGGGCCCAACGTCCTGACTTTC	CASSLQGTGPNVLTF
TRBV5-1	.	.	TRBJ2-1	TGCGCCAGCAGCTTTGGGACAGGGACTAGGGAGCAGTTCTTC	CASSFGTGTREQFF
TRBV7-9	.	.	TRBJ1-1	TGTGCCAGCAGCACCTACGTGGGGCAGGGAATGAACACTGAAGCTTTCTTT	CASSTYVGQGMNTEAFF
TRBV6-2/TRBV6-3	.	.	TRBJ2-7	TGTGCCAGCAGTCGGTGGGGGGTCTCCTACGAGCAGTACTTC	CASSRWGVSYEQYF
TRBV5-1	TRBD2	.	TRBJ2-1	TGCGCCAGCAGCTTAAGTCTAGCGGGGGGGCCGGATGAGCAGTTCTTC	CASSLSLAGGPDEQFF
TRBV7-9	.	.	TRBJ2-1	TGTGCCAGCAGCTCAGGGGGGGCAGCAGACGGATACAATGAGCAGTTCTTC	CASSSGGAADGYNEQFF
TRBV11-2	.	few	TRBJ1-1	TGTGCCAGCAGCTTACAAGGGAGCGGAACTGAAGCTTTCTTT	CASSLQGSGTEAFF
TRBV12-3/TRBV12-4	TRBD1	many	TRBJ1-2	TGTGCCAGCAGCCTGGGACAGGGGGACTATGGCTACACCTTC	CASSLGQGDYGYTF
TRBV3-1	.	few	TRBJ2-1	TGTGCCAGCAGCCAGCTTAGGGGGGGCGCCTACAATGAGCAGTTCTTC	CASSQLRGGAYNEQFF
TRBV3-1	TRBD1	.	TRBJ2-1	TGTGCCAGCAGCCGATTCCCCGGGACAGAATACAATGAGCAGTTCTTC	CASSRFPGTEYNEQFF
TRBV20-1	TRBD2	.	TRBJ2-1	TGCAGTGCCCCGGGACTAGCGGGGTCTGGTTCCTACAATGAGCAGTTCTTC	CSAPGLAGSGSYNEQFF
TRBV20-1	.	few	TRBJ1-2	TGCAGTGCTGGCGGGACTCACTATGGCTACACCTTC	CSAGGTHYGYTF
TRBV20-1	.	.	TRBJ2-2	TGCAGTGCTAGAGATTGGGGGACGGAGACCGGGGAGCTGTTTTTT	CSARDWGTETGELFF
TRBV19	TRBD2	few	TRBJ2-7	TGTGCCAGTAGTAGGGTAGCGGGGAGCTACGAGCAGTACTTC	CASSRVAGSYEQYF
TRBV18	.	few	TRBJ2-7	TGTGCCAGCTCACCACCCCATAGGGGAACTAAAACCTACGAGCAGTACTTC	CASSPPHRGTKTYEQYF
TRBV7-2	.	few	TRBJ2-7	TGTGCCACCGACAGGCTCTCCTACGAGCAGTACTTC	CATDRLSYEQYF
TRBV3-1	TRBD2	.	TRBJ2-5	TGTGCCAGCAGCCCACGACTAGCGGAGGAGCAGGAGACCCAGTACTTC	CASSPRLAEEQETQYF
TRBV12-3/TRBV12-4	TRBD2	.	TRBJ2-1	TGTGCCAGCAGTTTGAGTCTAGCGGGAGTAGTATACAATGAGCAGTTCTTC	CASSLSLAGVVYNEQFF
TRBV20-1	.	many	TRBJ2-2	TGCAGTGCTAGGGCCAGATCCACCGGGGAGCTGTTTTTT	CSARARSTGELFF
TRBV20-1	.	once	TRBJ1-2	TGCAGTGCTAGAGATAAGGGGGAATCGGTCTATGGCTACACCTTC	CSARDKGESVYGYTF
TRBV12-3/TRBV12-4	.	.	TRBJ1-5	TGTGCCAGCAGACTCGGACCGGGATTCGGGAATCAGCCCCAGCATTTT	CASRLGPGFGNQPQHF
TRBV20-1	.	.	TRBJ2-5	TGCAGTGCTAGGCCGGGCCTTCTAATGGCGGAGACCCAGTACTTC	CSARPGLLMAETQYF
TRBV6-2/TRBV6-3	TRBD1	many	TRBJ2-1	TGTGCCAGCAGTTACTCGGACAGGGGGGGTTATGAGCAGTTCTTC	CASSYSDRGGYEQFF
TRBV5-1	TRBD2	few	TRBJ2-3	TGCGCCAGCAGCTTGGTGGGACTAGCGGGGGGCCGGACAGATACGCAGTATTTT	CASSLVGLAGGRTDTQYF
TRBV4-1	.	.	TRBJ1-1	TGCGCCAGCAGCCAAGAAGCGTTGGACACTGAAGCTTTCTTT	CASSQEALDTEAFF
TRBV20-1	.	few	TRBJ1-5	TGCAGTGCCGCCAGGGATAGGAATCAGCCCCAGCATTTT	CSAARDRNQPQHF
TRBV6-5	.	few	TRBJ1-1	TGTGCCAGCAGTTACTCTGGGCAGGAATACACTGAAGCTTTCTTT	CASSYSGQEYTEAFF